What follows is one T cell receptor (beta chain) and its context. What it binds is not known. The data originate from a study of cytomegalovirus exposure and HLA in healthy donors. Whole-study context: The approximately 120 validation repertoires, a later analysis reported, used the same platform as the approximately 650 first-cohort repertoires. Overall study results and limits: Generally TCR sequences proved uncommon, though certain public TCRs appeared in numerous donors.

The assay was immunoSEQ multiplex PCR, and TCRdb's table has in-frame clones only and misses some. The sample has more than 85,000 clones, 90% to 95% seen once. The sample was PBMCs. This receptor was identified in a woman younger than 45 in good health and CMV-seropositive.

CDR3 sequence: CASSPLQADSNQPQHF. In nucleotides, the CDR3 is TGTGCCAGCTCACCTTTACAGGCAGATAGCAATCAGCCCCAGCATTTT. V gene TRBV18 combines with J gene TRBJ1-5, with a weak D call TRBD1 (5 bases). The CDR3 covers 16 residues. Trimming stripped 3 bases from V and 0 bases from J, with 12 bases between. Germline CDR1 KGHSH, CDR2 LQKENI.